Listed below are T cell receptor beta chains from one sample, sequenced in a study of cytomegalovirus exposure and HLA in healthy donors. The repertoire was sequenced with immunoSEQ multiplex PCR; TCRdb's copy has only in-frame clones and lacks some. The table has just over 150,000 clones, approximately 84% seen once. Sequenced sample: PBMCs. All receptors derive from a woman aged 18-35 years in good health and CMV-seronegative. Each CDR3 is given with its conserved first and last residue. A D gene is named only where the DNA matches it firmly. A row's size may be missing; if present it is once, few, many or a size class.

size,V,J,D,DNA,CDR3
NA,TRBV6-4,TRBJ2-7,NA,TGTGCCAGCAGTTTGGACGGGGGACCCTCCTACGAGCAGTACTTC,CASSLDGGPSYEQYF
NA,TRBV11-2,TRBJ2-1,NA,TGTGCCAGCAGCTTAGATAGCGCAGCTTCGAGGAGTGAGCAGTTCTTC,CASSLDSAASRSEQFF
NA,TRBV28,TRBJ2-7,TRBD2,TGTGCCAGCAGTTCCCCCGCCGGCGGGAGCTACGAGCAGTACTTC,CASSSPAGGSYEQYF
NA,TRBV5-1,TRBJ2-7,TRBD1,TGCGCCAGCAGCTCGACAGGGTACGCGTACGAGCAGTACTTC,CASSSTGYAYEQYF
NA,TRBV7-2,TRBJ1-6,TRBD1,TGTGCCAGCAGCGCGCAGGGGGCTAGGAATTCACCCCTCCACTTT,CASSAQGARNSPLHF
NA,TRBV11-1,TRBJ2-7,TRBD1,TGTGCCAGCAGCTTAATGGGACAGGGTAGATACGAGCAGTACTTC,CASSLMGQGRYEQYF
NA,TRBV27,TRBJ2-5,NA,TGTGCCAGCAGCCGGACACACCAAGAGACCCAGTACTTC,CASSRTHQETQYF
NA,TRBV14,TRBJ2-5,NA,TGTGCCAGCAGCCAAGGAGGGAGTAGCCAGTACTTC,CASSQGGSSQYF
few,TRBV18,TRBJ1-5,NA,TGTGCCAGCTCATCGACCCTAGTGCAGCCCCAGCATTTT,CASSSTLVQPQHF
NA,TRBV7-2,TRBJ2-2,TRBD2,TGTGCCAGCAGCTTAGCACCCCCCTGGCGGGAGTTAGACACCGGGGAGCTGTTTTTT,CASSLAPPWRELDTGELFF
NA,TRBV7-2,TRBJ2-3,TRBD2,TGTGCCAGCAGCTTAGGGCTAGCGGGGGGCACAGATACGCAGTATTTT,CASSLGLAGGTDTQYF
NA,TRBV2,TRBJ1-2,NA,TGTGCCAGCAGTGTGGGCAGGGGATCTGGCTACACCTTC,CASSVGRGSGYTF
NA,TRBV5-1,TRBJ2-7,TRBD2,TGCGCCAGCAGCGTCAGCGGGGCGGGATCCTACGAGCAGTACTTC,CASSVSGAGSYEQYF
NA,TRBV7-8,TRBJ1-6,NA,TGTGCCAGCAGCCGGGGGGCGCGGTCTCTTGGTAATTCACCCCTCCACTTT,CASSRGARSLGNSPLHF
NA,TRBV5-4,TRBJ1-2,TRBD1,TGTGCCAGCAGCGCCGGGACAGGGGTCTATGGCTACACCTTC,CASSAGTGVYGYTF
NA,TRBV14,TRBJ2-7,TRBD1,TGTGCCAGCAGCCAAAGTAGGGACAGGCCCTACGAGCAGTACTTC,CASSQSRDRPYEQYF
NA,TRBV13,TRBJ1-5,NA,TGTGCCAGCAGCTTAGGGTTAGATCAGCCCCAGCATTTT,CASSLGLDQPQHF
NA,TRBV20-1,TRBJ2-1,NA,TGCAGTGCAATCAGGGGAAATGAGCAGTTCTTC,CSAIRGNEQFF
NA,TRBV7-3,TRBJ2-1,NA,TGTGCCAGCAGCTTAAGAGGAGGAGAGCAGTTCTTC,CASSLRGGEQFF
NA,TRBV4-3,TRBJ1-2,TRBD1,TGCGCCAGCAGCCAAGACCGGGACAGGGTAGGCTATGGCTACACCTTC,CASSQDRDRVGYGYTF
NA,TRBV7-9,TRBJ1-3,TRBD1,TGTGCCAGCAGCTTAAAGTCAGGGGGCGAGAGCTCTGGAAACACCATATATTTT,CASSLKSGGESSGNTIYF
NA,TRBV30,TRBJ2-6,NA,TGTGCCTGGAGTCTCCCGGGCTCTGGGGCCAACGTCCTGACTTTC,CAWSLPGSGANVLTF
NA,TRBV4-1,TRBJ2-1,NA,TGCGCCAGCAGCCAAGTTTCGATCGCGGGAAGCTACAATGAGCAGTTCTTC,CASSQVSIAGSYNEQFF
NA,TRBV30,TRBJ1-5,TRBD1,TGTGCCTGGAGTAAGGGGGCGGGCAATCAGCCCCAGCATTTT,CAWSKGAGNQPQHF
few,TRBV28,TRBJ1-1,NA,TGTGCCAGCAGTCCGCCCCTACAGAGACAGGACACTGAAGCTTTCTTT,CASSPPLQRQDTEAFF
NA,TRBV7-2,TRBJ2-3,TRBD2,TGTGCCAGCAGGACAGCGGGGGGTACAGATACGCAGTATTTT,CASRTAGGTDTQYF
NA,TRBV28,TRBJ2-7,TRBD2,TGTGCCAGCAGTCCTAAGCTAGCGGGAGGGTACGAGCAGTACTTC,CASSPKLAGGYEQYF
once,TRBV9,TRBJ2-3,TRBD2,TGTGCCAGCAGCGTAGGAGCGGGAGCCACAGATACGCAGTATTTT,CASSVGAGATDTQYF
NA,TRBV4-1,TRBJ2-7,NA,TGCGCCAGCAGCCAAGGGACAACCACCTACGAGCAGTACTTC,CASSQGTTTYEQYF
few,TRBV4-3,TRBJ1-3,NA,TGCGCCAGCAGCCCTGAACAAAACACCATATATTTT,CASSPEQNTIYF
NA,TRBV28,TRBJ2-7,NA,TGTGCCAGCGCCGATACGAGCTACGAGCAGTACTTC,CASADTSYEQYF
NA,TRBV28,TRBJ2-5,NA,TGTGCCAGCACCCGGTTTGATGGAGAGACCCAGTACTTC,CASTRFDGETQYF
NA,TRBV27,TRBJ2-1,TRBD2,TGTGCCAGCGGACTAGCGAGGATCTACAATGAGCAGTTCTTC,CASGLARIYNEQFF
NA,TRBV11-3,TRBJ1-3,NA,TGTGCCAGCAGCGCCCACTCGAGAGCGGGGAACACCATATATTTT,CASSAHSRAGNTIYF
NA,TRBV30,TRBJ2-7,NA,TGTGCCTGGAGTGGGGGTCTCGGGGTTTACTACGAGCAGTACTTC,CAWSGGLGVYYEQYF
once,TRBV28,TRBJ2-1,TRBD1,TGTGCCAGCAGAGGGGACAGCTACAATGAGCAGTTCTTC,CASRGDSYNEQFF
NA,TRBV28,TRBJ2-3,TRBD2,TGTGCCAGCAGTTTGGGGGCGGGGGGTCTAACAGATACGCAGTATTTT,CASSLGAGGLTDTQYF
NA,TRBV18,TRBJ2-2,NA,TGTGCCAGCTCACCAATCTCGAAAAATCAGGGTAACGGGGAGCTGTTTTTT,CASSPISKNQGNGELFF